A single sample is the source of the 11 T cell receptor beta chains below, sequenced in a study of blood T cell repertoires in COVID-19. The method was immunoSEQ multiplex PCR; TCRdb's version includes in-frame clones alone and lacks a portion of them. The sample records about 26,000 clones, approximately 64% being singletons. Sequencing was carried out using peripheral blood. The receptors here all came from a man between 60 and 75 years old with active or convalescent COVID-19.

The rearrangement uses TRBV15 and TRBJ2-7, with D possibly being TRBD2 (6 bases). The V end was cut by 3 bases, the J end by 2 bases, with 17 bases between. CDR3 length: 16 amino acids. Per the germline V gene, CDR1 is LNHNV and CDR2 is YYDKDF (reference sequence). The CDR3 sequence: CATSSVAWGETYEQYF. CDR3 bases: TGTGCCACCAGCAGCGTGGCTTGGGGGGAAACCTACGAGCAGTACTTC.

The rearrangement uses TRBV7-9 and TRBJ1-2; 10 bases are shared with TRBD1. The CDR3 has 13 amino acids. Germline CDR1 and CDR2: SEHNR and FQNEAQ (reference sequence). V gave up 3 bases and J gave up 6 bases; unmatched junction bases: 1. CDR3 nucleotide sequence: TGTGCCAGCAGCTTCGGGACAGGGGATGGCTACACCTTC. It encodes CASSFGTGDGYTF.

V and J are TRBV19 and TRBJ2-1; TRBD2 matches at 8 bases. This CDR3 comprises 14 residues. Germline V gene sequence: CDR1 LNHDA, CDR2 SQIVND (reference sequence). V lost 6 bases, J lost 8 bases, and 9 bases stayed unmatched. The CDR3 is CASRARGGPDEQFF. In nucleotides, the CDR3 is TGTGCCAGTAGGGCACGCGGGGGGCCTGATGAGCAGTTCTTC.

This clone was seen only once. CDR3 sequence reads: CASSLRGRQGYLYEQYF. CDR3 nucleotides: TGTGCCAGCAGTTTAAGAGGAAGACAGGGTTATCTCTACGAGCAGTACTTC. V and J are TRBV27 and TRBJ2-7; 7 positions match TRBD1. J lost 3 bases, V lost 2 bases, and 13 bases had no gene match. The CDR3 runs to 17 residues. Germline CDR1 is MNHEY and CDR2 is SMNVEV (reference sequence).

The chain employs TRBV7-3 and TRBJ2-7, with TRBD1 identical over 12 bases. This CDR3 comprises 14 residues. CDR1 and CDR2 (germline): SGHTA, FQGTGA. The V and J ends lost 3 bases and 5 bases, in that order; junction bases with no gene match: 2. CDR3 region: CASSLGQGAHEQYF. The CDR3 DNA reads as TGTGCCAGCAGCTTGGGACAGGGGGCGCACGAGCAGTACTTC.

The chain uses TRBV14 and TRBJ1-3; TRBD1 aligns across 7 bases. The trim removed 2 bases at V and 2 bases at J, leaving 9 bases unmatched. This CDR3 has 17 amino acids. In germline, CDR1 is SGHDN, CDR2 FVKESK. CDR3 sequence: CASSQYFTGTAGNTIYF. The CDR3 nucleotides read TGTGCCAGCAGCCAATACTTCACTGGGACAGCTGGAAACACCATATATTTT.

V gene TRBV5-8 combines with J gene TRBJ2-5, with a tentative D call TRBD1 (5 bases). Germline loops: CDR1 SGHTS, CDR2 YDEGEE. This CDR3 region has 17 residues. The V end lost 2 bases, the J end lost 1 base, and 18 bases lay between the germline ends. The CDR3 sequence is CASSFWTVVDSQETQYF. In nucleotides, the CDR3 is TGTGCCAGCAGCTTTTGGACCGTGGTCGACAGCCAAGAGACCCAGTACTTC.

J is TRBJ2-5 and V is TRBV5-1; 7 bases line up with TRBD2. The CDR3 covers 16 residues. The germline gives CDR1 SGHRS, CDR2 YFSETQ. The ends lost 3 bases at V and 2 bases at J; junction bases unmatched: 10. Written as DNA, the CDR3 is TGCGCCAGCAGCTACTCTAGCGGTAACCCTCAAGAGACCCAGTACTTC. Translated: CASSYSSGNPQETQYF.

The chain joins TRBV3-1 (or the pseudogene TRBV3-2) to TRBJ1-2; D is perhaps TRBD1 (6 bases). V shed 3 bases and J shed 8 bases, with 16 bases lying between them. The germline V gene has CDR1 LGHDT and CDR2 YNNKEL (reference sequence). CDR3 length: 14 amino acids. CDR3 loop: CASSHLPGVGGYTF. CDR3 coding DNA: TGTGCCAGCAGCCATTTACCAGGGGTTGGAGGCTACACCTTC.

The V and J genes are TRBV5-4 and TRBJ2-7, with 7 bases that match TRBD1. The CDR3 extends over 15 amino acids. Losses at the gene ends were 0 bases for V and 0 bases for J; bases not matched to a gene: 3. Looked up from germline, CDR1 is SGHNT and CDR2 is YYREEE (reference sequence). This chain's CDR3 is CASSLAGTASYEQYF. The CDR3 DNA is TGTGCCAGCAGCTTGGCCGGGACAGCCTCCTACGAGCAGTACTTC.

This clone was observed once. The chain recombines TRBV27 with TRBJ1-6, with D possibly matching TRBD1 (5 bases). This CDR3 has 13 residues. Trimming removed 7 bases at V and 8 bases at J, with 12 bases between. CDR1 and CDR2 from the germline V gene are MNHEY and SMNVEV (reference sequence). Here the CDR3 DNA reads TGTGCCAGCAAGGTCAGGGACTATTCACCCCTCCACTTT. Protein: CASKVRDYSPLHF.